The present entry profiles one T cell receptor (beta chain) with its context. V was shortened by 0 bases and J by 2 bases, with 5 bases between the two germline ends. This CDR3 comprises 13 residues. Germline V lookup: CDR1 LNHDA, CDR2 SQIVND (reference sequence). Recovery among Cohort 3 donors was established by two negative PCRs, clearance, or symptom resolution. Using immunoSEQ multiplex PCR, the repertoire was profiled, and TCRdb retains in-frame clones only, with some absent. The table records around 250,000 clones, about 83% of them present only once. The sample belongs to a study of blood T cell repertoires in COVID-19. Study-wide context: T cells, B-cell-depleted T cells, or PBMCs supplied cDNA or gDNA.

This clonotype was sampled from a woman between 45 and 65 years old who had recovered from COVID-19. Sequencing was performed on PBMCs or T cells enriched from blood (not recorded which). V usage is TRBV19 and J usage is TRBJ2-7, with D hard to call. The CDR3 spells CASSIDTAYEQYF. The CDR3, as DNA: TGTGCCAGTAGTATAGATACAGCCTACGAGCAGTACTTC.